The 15 T cell receptor beta chains below come from one sample, sequenced in a study of technical replicates of blood from a few donors. Profiling relied on immunoSEQ multiplex PCR, and the TCRdb table lists in-frame clones only, not all of them. In the table there are under 95,000 clones, roughly 98% of which are singletons. The specimen sequenced was T cells isolated from PBMCs. The receptors were gathered from a human donor in good health.

This chain joins TRBV9 and TRBJ2-3, with TRBD2 matching 8 bases. Germline V gene data show CDR1 as SGDLS and CDR2 as YYNGEE. V was pared by 1 base and J by 4 bases, with 2 bases of the junction left unmatched. The CDR3 is made up of 14 amino acids. CDR3 residues: CASSVSGGADTQYF. DNA for the CDR3: TGTGCCAGCAGCGTATCCGGGGGGGCAGATACGCAGTATTTT.

Worth noting for this clone: At one end, the junction sequence differs from germline, possibly due to a read error. Other DNA sequences from this sample encode an identical CDR3 as well. V and J are TRBV11-2 and TRBJ1-6; 8 nucleotides line up with TRBD1. In germline, CDR1 is SGHAT, CDR2 FQNNGV. The CDR3 has 14 amino acids. The CDR3 spells CASSAGQVTTPLHF. The CDR3 DNA sequence: TGTGCCAGCAGCGCGGGACAGGTTACAACACCCCTTCACTTT.

The chain carries TRBV19 and TRBJ1-6, with 7 positions matching TRBD1. The length of the CDR3 is 13 residues. V was pared by 11 bases and J by 8 bases, with 9 bases of the junction left unmatched. Germline CDR1 reads LNHDA; CDR2 reads SQIVND (reference sequence). Written as DNA, the CDR3 is TGTGCCGGAGGCAGGCAGGGGGATTCACCCCTCCACTTT. Translating it yields CAGGRQGDSPLHF.

The chain carries TRBV6-5 and TRBJ1-6, with D maybe TRBD1 (6 bases). There are 16 residues in the CDR3. The V end lost 3 bases, the J end lost 7 bases, and 16 bases lay between the germline ends. Looked up from germline, CDR1 is MNHEY and CDR2 is SVGAGI. CDR3 nucleotide sequence: TGTGCCAGCAGTTATTACTCGCGGGGGCTAAATTCACCCCTCCACTTT. It yields the protein CASSYYSRGLNSPLHF.

V usage is TRBV6-6 and J usage is TRBJ2-1, with D perhaps matching TRBD2 (6 bases). The CDR3 contains 15 residues. Germline V gene data show CDR1 as MNHNY and CDR2 as SVGAGI (reference sequence). The V end lost 2 bases, the J end lost 10 bases, and 18 bases lay between the germline ends. DNA for the CDR3: TGTGCCAGCAGTTACCGCGACCTAGCGCCGTCCGAGCAGTTCTTC. Translated, it gives CASSYRDLAPSEQFF.

This chain connects TRBV27 to TRBJ2-7, with a weak D call TRBD1 (6 bases). Germline CDR1 is MNHEY and CDR2 is SMNVEV (reference sequence). Trimming removed 2 bases from V and 2 bases from J, with 10 bases in between. The CDR3 length is 14 residues. The CDR3 spells CASSLGGGTYEQYF. The CDR3 bases are TGTGCCAGCAGTTTAGGGGGCGGAACCTACGAGCAGTACTTC.

This rearrangement joins TRBV5-1 to TRBJ1-3; D is possibly TRBD1 (6 bases). Germline V gene lookup returns CDR1 SGHRS and CDR2 YFSETQ. The CDR3 runs 16 residues. V gave up 3 bases and J gave up 4 bases, with 17 bases separating them. Here the CDR3 reads CASSSEQGSLGNTIYF. DNA of the CDR3: TGCGCCAGCAGCTCGGAACAGGGTTCTCTGGGAAACACCATATATTTT.

V usage is TRBV6-5 and J usage is TRBJ1-5; D uncertain. This CDR3 contains 15 residues. Germline V gene lookup returns CDR1 MNHEY and CDR2 SVGAGI. V was trimmed by 0 bases and J by 0 bases, leaving 6 bases between them. This CDR3 is CASSYSASSNQPQHF. CDR3 nucleotide sequence: TGTGCCAGCAGTTACTCCGCCAGTAGCAATCAGCCCCAGCATTTT.

This clone came up once. The gene calls are TRBV27 and TRBJ2-1; D remains ambiguous. Between the trimmed V and J ends, which lost 6 bases and 6 bases, there was a span of 6 bases. The V gene's germline CDR1 is MNHEY and CDR2 SMNVEV (reference sequence). This CDR3 region has 11 residues. CDR3 sequence reads: CASRTGNEQFF. CDR3 DNA: TGTGCCAGCAGGACGGGCAATGAGCAGTTCTTC.

The chain joins TRBV18 to TRBJ1-2; no clear D. Germline V gives CDR1 KGHSH, CDR2 LQKENI. The CDR3 has 12 amino acids. The V and J ends lost 6 bases and 5 bases respectively, with 10 bases between them. The CDR3 nucleotides are TGTGCCAGCTCCAACCGGGGATATGGCTACACCTTC. Translating gives CASSNRGYGYTF.

The chain combines TRBV19 with TRBJ2-7, with 13 bases aligning to TRBD2. The germline gives CDR1 LNHDA, CDR2 SQIVND (reference sequence). The CDR3 is 16 residues long. The junction had 11 bases not matched to a gene; V was cut back by 5 bases and J by 7 bases. The CDR3, as DNA: TGTGCCAGTAGTCCTGGGACTAGCGGGACGTTGAAGGAGCAGTACTTC. It specifies CASSPGTSGTLKEQYF.

The CDR3 reads CASSGWNTEAFF. In DNA form, the CDR3 reads TGTGCCAGTTCGGGGTGGAACACTGAAGCTTTCTTT. The chain is built from TRBV19 and TRBJ1-1; D remains ambiguous. This CDR3 has 12 residues. Germline CDR1 LNHDA, CDR2 SQIVND (reference sequence). V gave up 8 bases and J gave up 1 base, with 8 bases separating them.

The chain couples TRBV4-2 to TRBJ2-1; TRBD2 matches at 7 bases. Germline assignment: CDR1 LGHNA and CDR2 YNFKEQ. This CDR3 is built from 17 residues. Trimming removed 1 base from V and 3 bases from J; junction bases left unmatched: 9. The CDR3 sequence is CASSQGKAGGSYNEQFF. CDR3 coding DNA: TGTGCCAGCAGCCAAGGAAAGGCGGGCGGGAGCTACAATGAGCAGTTCTTC.

This chain connects TRBV4-1 to TRBJ2-7; 13 bases agree with TRBD2. With V trimmed by 0 bases and J by 6 bases, 11 bases remained unmatched. The V gene's germline CDR1 is MGHRA and CDR2 YSYEKL. This CDR3 has 18 amino acids. CDR3: CASSQDSGRTSGRIEQYF. CDR3 DNA sequence: TGCGCCAGCAGCCAAGATTCAGGGAGGACTAGCGGGAGAATCGAGCAGTACTTC.

This chain connects TRBV7-9 to TRBJ2-1; D is ambiguous. CDR3 size: 15 residues. Germline values: CDR1 SEHNR, CDR2 FQNEAQ (reference sequence). Trimming removed 4 bases from V and 9 bases from J, with 19 bases in between. CDR3 residues: CASSSSRARNGEQFF. CDR3 DNA: TGTGCCAGCAGCTCAAGTCGTGCTAGAAATGGTGAGCAGTTCTTC.